The 20 T cell receptor beta chains below come from one sample, sequenced in a study of OX40 agonist ivuxolimab in advanced cancers. Libraries were built with the immunoSEQ multiplex PCR assay. Imported from immuneACCESS, the table was reduced by TCRdb to in-frame sequences with V and J called. These copies leave out some clones; in studies compared against another copy, an unresolved V gene accounts for under half, and the cause of the remainder is not known. The sample yields tens of thousands of clones; roughly 90% were counted once. The biggest ten clones account for less than 20% of the sample. Here the sequenced sample was CD4+ or CD8+ T cells sorted from blood, taken in a trial of the OX40 agonist ivuxolimab. These receptors came from an adult with an advanced solid tumor such as melanoma, head and neck, liver or kidney cancer.

V and J are TRBV13 and TRBJ2-7; a weak D match, TRBD2 (6 bases). CDR1 is PRHDT, CDR2 FYEKMQ, per germline (reference sequence). This CDR3 contains 12 residues. V lost 1 base and J lost 7, with 8 bases in between. The CDR3 nucleotides are TGTGCCAGCAGCTTAGAAGGGAGGGAGCAGTACTTC. Protein: CASSLEGREQYF.

This clone was observed a handful of times. The chain has TRBV7-9 and TRBJ1-2, with D uncertain. Trimming stripped 5 bases from V and 6 bases from J, with 13 bases between. This CDR3 region has 13 residues. In germline, CDR1 is SEHNR, CDR2 FQNEAQ (reference sequence). The CDR3 sequence: CASSPGDGHGYTF. As DNA, the CDR3 is TGTGCCAGCAGCCCTGGGGATGGCCATGGCTACACCTTC.

The chain combines TRBV30 with TRBJ1-3; the match to TRBD1 covers 7 bases. The CDR3 contains 16 residues. The germline V gene has CDR1 GTSNPN and CDR2 SVGIG (reference sequence). With 8 bases clipped from V and 0 bases from J, the junction kept 13 bases outside the gene matches. This chain's CDR3 is CAAPGQSFLSGNTIYF. CDR3 coding DNA: TGTGCCGCGCCGGGACAGAGTTTCCTCTCTGGAAACACCATATATTTT.

The chain uses TRBV19 and TRBJ1-2, with a weak D call TRBD1 (5 bases). V shed 5 bases and J shed 6 bases, with 13 bases lying between them. CDR3 length: 13 residues. From germline, CDR1 is LNHDA and CDR2 SQIVND (reference sequence). The CDR3 reads CASSPPTEDGYTF. CDR3 nucleotides: TGTGCCAGTAGTCCCCCGACAGAGGATGGCTACACCTTC.

This clone was recorded once. The chain is built from TRBV18 and TRBJ1-5; 7 positions match TRBD1. The germline V gene encodes CDR1 KGHSH and CDR2 LQKENI. This CDR3 has 16 amino acids. V shed 0 bases and J 3 bases; nucleotides not matched to a gene: 5. CDR3 sequence: CASSPPTGQPNQPQHF. In DNA form, the CDR3 reads TGTGCCAGCTCACCACCGACGGGACAGCCCAATCAGCCCCAGCATTTT.

To note about this clone: A far larger clone is only one base removed, so a read error is likely. Within the sample, other DNA sequences also encode this same CDR3. V is TRBV19 and J is TRBJ1-2, with D possibly being TRBD1 (5 bases). The CDR3 spans 17 residues. Germline CDR1 LNHDA, CDR2 SQIVND (reference sequence). Between the trimmed V and J ends, which lost 5 bases and 4 bases, there was a span of 23 bases. The CDR3 sequence is CASSPGGTGTRFYGYTF. For the CDR3, the DNA is TGTGCCAGTAGTCCCGGGGGTACCGGTACACGCTTCTATGGCTACACCTTC.

The genes are TRBV25-1 and TRBJ1-1; D is unclear. Per the germline V gene, CDR1 is MGHDK and CDR2 is SYGVNS. This CDR3 is built from 14 residues. V lost 0 bases to trimming and J lost 5 bases, with 10 bases between them. CDR3: CASSEYKGVTEAFF. CDR3 bases: TGTGCCAGCAGTGAATACAAGGGAGTTACTGAAGCTTTCTTT.

The V and J genes are TRBV4-1 and TRBJ2-5; 7 nucleotides match TRBD1. Germline V lookup: CDR1 MGHRA, CDR2 YSYEKL. Unmatched junction bases numbered 11, after V lost 2 bases and J lost 5 bases. This CDR3 contains 16 residues. For the CDR3, the DNA is TGCGCCAGCAGCCAACTGACAGGGTTGTTAGGGGAGACCCAGTACTTC. It codes for CASSQLTGLLGETQYF.

In DNA form, the CDR3 reads TGTGCCAGCAGCCGCTCGCGGATGAAAGAAACCGGGGAGCTGTTTTTT. Its protein product is CASSRSRMKETGELFF. This chain links TRBV7-9 with TRBJ2-2; D not certain. The CDR3 spans 16 residues. The V and J ends lost 5 bases and 5 bases respectively, with 18 bases between them. Per germline, CDR1 SEHNR and CDR2 FQNEAQ (reference sequence).

The J gene is TRBJ2-3, the V gene TRBV5-8; no definite D call. The germline V gene has CDR1 SGHTS and CDR2 YDEGEE. Between the trimmed V and J ends, which lost 4 bases and 5 bases, there was a span of 17 bases. This CDR3 contains 15 residues. The CDR3 DNA follows: TGTGCCAGCAGCGACGCCATCCTCGGTGGAGATACGCAGTATTTT. Its translation: CASSDAILGGDTQYF.

This chain joins TRBV29-1 and TRBJ2-3, with 9 bases aligning to TRBD1. Per germline, CDR1 SQVTM and CDR2 ANQGSEA. V shed 4 bases and J 10 bases; nucleotides not matched to a gene: 3. This CDR3 is 11 amino acids long. The DNA of the CDR3 is TGCAGCGTTGCTACAGGGGGCGCGCAGTATTTT. It codes for CSVATGGAQYF.

The CDR3 here is CASRTGANTEAFF. In nucleotides, the CDR3 is TGTGCCAGCAGGACAGGGGCCAACACTGAAGCTTTCTTT. The chain carries TRBV27 and TRBJ1-1; 8 bases are shared with TRBD1. CDR3 length equals 13 residues. Per the germline V gene, CDR1 is MNHEY and CDR2 is SMNVEV (reference sequence). The trim removed 6 bases at V and 2 bases at J, leaving 2 bases unmatched.

The J gene is TRBJ1-1, the V gene TRBV10-2, with D tentatively TRBD1 (6 bases). V was shortened by 3 bases and J by 1 base, with 18 bases between the two germline ends. The CDR3 is 17 residues long. The germline V gene encodes CDR1 WSHSY and CDR2 SAAADI. The chain's CDR3 is CASSDPSPPRGNTEAFF. As DNA, the CDR3 is TGCGCCAGCAGTGACCCTTCCCCCCCCAGGGGGAACACTGAAGCTTTCTTT.

This rearrangement joins TRBV9 to TRBJ2-3; D may be TRBD2 (7 bases). The germline V gene encodes CDR1 SGDLS and CDR2 YYNGEE. This CDR3 has 13 amino acids. V gave up 8 bases and J gave up 2 bases, with 12 bases separating them. CDR3 nucleotide sequence: TGTGCCAGTGGGAGGGGGGACACAGATACGCAGTATTTT. Its protein is CASGRGDTDTQYF.

A single count supports this clone. The V and J genes are TRBV9 and TRBJ2-2, with D possibly being TRBD1 (5 bases). Deletions cut 4 bases from V and 2 bases from J, with 6 bases between. CDR1 is SGDLS, CDR2 YYNGEE, per germline. The CDR3 covers 13 residues. The CDR3 nucleotides are TGTGCCAGCAGCAGGGGAAACACCGGGGAGCTGTTTTTT. It specifies CASSRGNTGELFF.

The chain uses TRBV7-2 and TRBJ1-1; 7 nucleotides align to TRBD1. There are 17 residues in the CDR3. Germline V CDR1 and CDR2: SGHTA, FQGNSA. V shed 1 base, J shed 0 bases, and the junction held 8 bases outside the gene matches. CDR3 DNA sequence: TGTGCCAGCAGCTTAGGCTCGGGACAGTGGGTGAACACTGAAGCTTTCTTT. The encoded protein is CASSLGSGQWVNTEAFF.

The rearrangement joins TRBV4-2 to TRBJ1-4; D not certain. CDR1 is LGHNA, CDR2 YNFKEQ, per germline. Trimming took off 0 bases at V and 6 bases at J, with 17 bases between the two ends. The CDR3 contains 17 residues. The CDR3 spells CASSQDSMIDLDEKLFF. CDR3 sequence (DNA): TGTGCCAGCAGCCAAGATTCTATGATTGATTTGGATGAAAAACTGTTTTTT.

The genes are TRBV10-3 and TRBJ2-7; the D is unclear. Trimming removed 10 bases at V and 0 bases at J, with 19 bases between. This CDR3 comprises 15 residues. Germline CDR1 reads ENHRY; CDR2 reads SYGVKD. The CDR3 DNA reads as TGTGCCAGCACCCTTACGCGCCAGAGCTCCTACGAGCAGTACTTC. This gives the protein CASTLTRQSSYEQYF.

As DNA, the CDR3 is TGCGCCAGCAGCCTTTCAGGGGGCAGTAACTATGGCTACACCTTC. It specifies CASSLSGGSNYGYTF. The chain uses TRBV4-3 and TRBJ1-2; 8 bases agree with TRBD1. Germline V lookup: CDR1 LGHNA, CDR2 YSLEER. The junction had 5 bases not matched to a gene; V was cut back by 4 bases and J by 1 base. The CDR3 extends over 15 amino acids.

The V call is TRBV27, the J call TRBJ1-1, with D perhaps TRBD1 (5 bases). Germline loops: CDR1 MNHEY, CDR2 SMNVEV (reference sequence). Trimming stripped 4 bases from V and 5 bases from J, with 14 bases between. The CDR3 totals 14 residues. The CDR3 DNA is TGTGCCAGCAGTTCCCTGGGGGGGAGGACTGAAGCTTTCTTT. This sequence encodes CASSSLGGRTEAFF.